This TCR beta chain derives from a study of beta chain features in type 1 diabetes (dated 2018 in TCRdb). Broadly, across the study: Mean age, gender distribution, total cell number and subset yield were not different between patients and healthy donors. Across all samples, 90 million to 130 million sorted cells were examined, and cell number per subset correlated strongly with RNA yield. Regulatory and stem cell-like memory subsets were obtained from only 8 patients and roughly eight healthy donors, while naive and central memory subsets were obtained from all 30 or so donors. The study compared TCRB repertoires of sorted circulating CD4+ T cell subsets between recently diagnosed type 1 diabetes patients and matched healthy donors. The research as a whole found: Because the HLA sub-analyses included only small numbers of individuals, any influence of HLA type on TCRB rearrangement was left unresolved. Shorter templates might have been favored by PCR, but patient and control samples were amplified and corrected together, so both groups would have been affected equally by any skew. Patients with type 1 diabetes made fewer insertions and deleted more nucleotides at VDJ recombination sites, implying thymic rearrangement abnormalities. Because cDNA was sequenced instead of genomic DNA, highly expressing activated cells could be over-represented, though the groups showed no difference in activation or CD3 levels. In all four CD4+ subsets, TCRB CDR3 length was moderately but significantly shorter in type 1 diabetes patients. Naive, central memory and regulatory TCRB repertoires appeared to be more similar among patients than among healthy donors.

The entire isolated RNA was reverse transcribed using the High Capacity cDNA Reverse Transcription Kit, and thus expressed TCRB transcripts were sequenced. Deep immunoSEQ sequencing was applied to naive, central memory and regulatory T cell samples, giving an average of roughly 3.5 million total reads per sample. Sorted cells were lysed in RLT buffer and RNA was extracted with DNase-treated RNeasy Micro or Mini kits, depending on cell number. Each cell subset was processed on its own to prevent cross-contamination, while patient and healthy donor samples were processed together. The immunoSEQ multiplex PCR was used to amplify TCRB sequences from cDNA, yielding 87-bp fragments that span the CDR3 region. Amplicons were sequenced on the Illumina HiSeq platform. In the original analysis: Synthetic template baselines were used to correct PCR bias computationally, reads within Hamming distance 2 were collapsed, and singletons that could not be merged were discarded. Reads were aligned against IMGT so that V, D and J genes, CDR3 length and insertions or deletions at six rearrangement sites could be assigned. Within each subset, clonotype counts were normalized to the number of sorted cells before true diversity and Gini coefficients were calculated with the tcR R package. The overlap coefficient, calculated on TCRB nucleotide sequences, was used to measure repertoire sharing. Out-of-frame TCRB sequences from naive cells were analyzed as a proxy for the pre-selection repertoire. The immuneACCESS repertoire file appears here via TCRdb, limited to in-frame rearrangements. These files lack a portion of the clones; in checked studies, under half of the deficit traces to unresolved V genes, and the cause of the others is not known. Clone size and the V and J calls come from that table; the DNA yielded D and trimming. This sample has around 240,000 clones in its table, and approximately 16% of those were observed once. The ten largest clones take up approximately 0.081% of the sample.

The sample holds a few counts of this clone. Its antigen is not yet known. It has no much larger one-base neighbor in the sample; base qualities were not kept. Each donor gave one peripheral blood draw, averaging roughly 120 mL, which was collected into heparinised tubes. A BD FACSAria II was used to sort naive, central memory, regulatory and stem cell-like memory CD4+ T cells with a panel that included CD45RO, CCR7, CD25, CD127, CD95 and CD27. All sorted populations exceeded 95% purity. PBMCs were isolated right away by Lymphoprep density gradient centrifugation and were stained directly, without culture. To minimize batch effects, samples were stained and sorted in pairs, one healthy donor with one patient per experiment. The CDR3 runs 14 amino acids, cysteine and phenylalanine included. This entry keeps only the CDR3 DNA: 42 bases, framed from base 1. V sheds 4 bases and J sheds 1 base, leaving 8 bases between their ends. CDR1 SGDLS and CDR2 YYNGEE are derived from the germline V gene.

Sequenced input: naive CD4+ T cells from blood. In light of the paper, this sample's cell subset or site label describes: true naive CD4+ T cells. This sequence was found in a man between 25 and 39 years old with type 1 diabetes. The sequence joins TRBV9 to TRBJ1-4; the D segment could be TRBD1, given 6 matching bases. The CDR3 in this case is CASSFRGTNEKLFF. The sequence in DNA is TGTGCCAGCAGCTTCAGGGGAACTAATGAAAAACTGTTTTTT. The full variable domain, completed from the reference TRBV9 and TRBJ1-4 proteins outside the CDR3, reads DSGVTQTPKHLITATGQRVTLRCSPRSGDLSVYWYQQSLDQGLQFLIQYYNGEERAKGNILERFSAQQFPDLHSELNLSSLELGDSALYFCASSFRGTNEKLFFGSGTQLSVL.